A few counts support the clone carrying this T cell receptor (beta chain). Its antigen is unidentified. Using RNA transcripts as the source, TCR beta CDR3 regions were amplified. Initially, a first-round RT-PCR of the TCR CDR3 employed the HTBI primer set. TCRdb analysed the multiplex PCR reads with MiXCR anew, one entry per CDR3 protein. This table holds around 620,000 distinct CDR3 sequences, around 45% found once. This entry belongs to a study of T cells in Graves' hyperthyroidism and ophthalmopathy. Findings of the study overall: Ophthalmopathy was separated from stable hyperthyroidism by a 13 V-J model. Before onset, by a median of around six months, the model predicted ophthalmopathy.

The diagnoses drew upon clinical symptoms, serum thyroxine and TRAb, thyroid ultrasound and orbital computed tomography. This TCR came from an adult woman with Graves' disease, either hyperthyroidism or ophthalmopathy (not recorded which). Input material: peripheral blood or thyroid tissue (not recorded which).

In DNA, the CDR3 is TGCGCCAGCAGGTCGGGACAGGGTATCTACGAGCAGTACTTC. This codes for CASRSGQGIYEQYF. The chain links TRBV5-1 to TRBJ2-7, with 9 bases aligning to TRBD1. V lost 5 bases, J lost 3 bases, and 6 bases stayed unmatched. The CDR3 is 14 residues long. Germline V gene lookup returns CDR1 SGHRS and CDR2 YFSETQ.